This T cell receptor (beta chain) is from a study of T-cell memory formation after mild COVID-19. Study observations and caveats: The main location of contracting CD4+ clones was CM and EM, and that of contracting CD8+ clones was EMRA. In pre-infection memory, a portion of responding clones appeared, which suggested that cross-reactive memory joined.

TCRdb re-derived calls from the 5' RACE reads in MiXCR, one entry per CDR3 protein. The sample records a few hundred thousand distinct CDR3 sequences, around 19% being singletons. The V gene's germline CDR1 is SGHTA and CDR2 FQGTGA. Trimming left V 5 bases short and J 5 bases short, with 16 bases between. This CDR3 is 14 amino acids long. With regard to this clonotype: Its antigen is undetermined.

J is TRBJ2-7 and V is TRBV7-3; maybe TRBD1 (5 bases). Sequencing was performed on PBMCs or a T cell subset sorted from them (not recorded which). This TCR derives from a man younger than 35 who had mild COVID-19 (a few samples of this study predate the infection). Cell type and time point are not known. The CDR3 here is CASSPVPGNHEQYF. The CDR3 DNA is TGTGCCAGCAGCCCAGTCCCAGGGAACCACGAGCAGTACTTC.